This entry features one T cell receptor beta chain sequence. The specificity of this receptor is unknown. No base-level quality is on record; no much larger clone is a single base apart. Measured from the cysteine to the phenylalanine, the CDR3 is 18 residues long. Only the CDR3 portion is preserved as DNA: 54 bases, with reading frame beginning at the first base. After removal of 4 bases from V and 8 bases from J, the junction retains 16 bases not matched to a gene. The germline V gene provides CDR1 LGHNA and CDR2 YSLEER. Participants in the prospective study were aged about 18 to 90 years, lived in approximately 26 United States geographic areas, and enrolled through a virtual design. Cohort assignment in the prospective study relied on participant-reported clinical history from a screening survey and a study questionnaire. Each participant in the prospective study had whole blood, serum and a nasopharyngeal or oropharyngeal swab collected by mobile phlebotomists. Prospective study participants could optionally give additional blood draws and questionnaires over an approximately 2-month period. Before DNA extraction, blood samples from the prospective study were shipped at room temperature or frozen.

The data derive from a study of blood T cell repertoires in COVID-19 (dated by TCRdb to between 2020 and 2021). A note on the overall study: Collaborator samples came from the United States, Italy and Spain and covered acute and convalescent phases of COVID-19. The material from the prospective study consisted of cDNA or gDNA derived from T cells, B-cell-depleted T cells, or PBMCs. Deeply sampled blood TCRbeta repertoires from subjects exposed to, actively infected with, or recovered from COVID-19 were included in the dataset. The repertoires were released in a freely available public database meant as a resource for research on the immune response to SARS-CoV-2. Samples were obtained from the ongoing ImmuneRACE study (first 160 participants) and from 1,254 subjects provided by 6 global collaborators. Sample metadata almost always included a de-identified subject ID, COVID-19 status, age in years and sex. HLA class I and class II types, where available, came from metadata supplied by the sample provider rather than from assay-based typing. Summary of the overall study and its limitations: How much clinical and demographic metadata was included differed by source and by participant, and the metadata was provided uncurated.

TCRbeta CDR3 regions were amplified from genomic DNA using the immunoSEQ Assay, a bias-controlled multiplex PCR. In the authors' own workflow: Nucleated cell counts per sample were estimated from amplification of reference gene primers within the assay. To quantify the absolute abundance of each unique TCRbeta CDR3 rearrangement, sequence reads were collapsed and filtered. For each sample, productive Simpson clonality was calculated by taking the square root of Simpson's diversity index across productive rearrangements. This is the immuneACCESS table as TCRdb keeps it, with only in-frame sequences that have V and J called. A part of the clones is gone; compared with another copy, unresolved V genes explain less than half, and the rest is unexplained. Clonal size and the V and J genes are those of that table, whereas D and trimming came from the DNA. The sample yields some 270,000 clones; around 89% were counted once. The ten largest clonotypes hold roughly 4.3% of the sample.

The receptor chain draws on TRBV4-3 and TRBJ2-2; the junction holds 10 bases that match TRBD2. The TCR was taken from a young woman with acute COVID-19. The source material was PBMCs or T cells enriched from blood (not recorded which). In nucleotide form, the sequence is TGCGCCAGCAGCCGGGGGGCCGGGCTAGCGGGAGTAAGTGGGGAGCTGTTTTTT. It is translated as CASSRGAGLAGVSGELFF.